This T cell receptor beta chain was sequenced in a study of T cell changes during pregnancy in multiple sclerosis. Libraries were prepared by immunoSEQ multiplex PCR; TCRdb keeps only in-frame clonotypes and omits some of them. The sample consists of approximately 60,000 clones, roughly 87% of them appearing once. The CDR3 is 15 residues long. V was clipped by 6 bases and J by 6 bases; unmatched bases: 9. The germline gives CDR1 KGHSH, CDR2 LQKENI. The chain is built from TRBV18 and TRBJ2-1; TRBD2 agrees at 9 bases. This specimen consisted of peripheral blood, obtained in the third trimester of pregnancy. The sequence was collected from a female donor in good health, enrolled as a control in a pregnancy study. CDR3 DNA sequence: TGTGCCAGCTCGTTGCTAGCGGGGACCTTCAATGAGCAGTTCTTC. Its translation is CASSLLAGTFNEQFF.